The source of this TCR beta chain is a study of beta chain features in type 1 diabetes. Every bit of the isolated RNA underwent reverse transcription, so sequencing read expressed TCRB transcripts. Generated by immunoSEQ multiplex PCR, the TCRdb table keeps only in-frame clones and is missing some. The table includes about 180,000 clones, around an eighth detected once. Points from the study as a whole: Reduced insertions and increased deletions marked VDJ junctions in type 1 diabetes patients. Naive, central memory and Treg TCRB repertoires appeared more alike in patients than in healthy donors. Shorter templates might be favored by PCR, equally in patients and controls. Within each of all four CD4+ subsets, Type 1 diabetes patients had TCRB CDR3s that were moderately but significantly shorter.

A word on this clone: Its antigen is still unknown.

The source of this sequence is a woman between 18 and 29 years old in good health. The sequenced sample consisted of central memory CD4+ T cells from blood.

The CDR3, as DNA: TGTGCCAGCAGTTCTTCCGGGACAGGGATCCCCTACGAGCAGTACTTC. Translating it yields CASSSSGTGIPYEQYF. The chain joins TRBV6-5 to TRBJ2-7; TRBD1 matches at 9 bases. Germline loops: CDR1 MNHEY, CDR2 SVGAGI. The CDR3 length is 16 residues. Unmatched junction bases numbered 9, after V lost 4 bases and J lost 2 bases.